The source of this T cell receptor beta chain is a study of vaccination and CD4 T cells after COVID-19. Study as a whole: According to the study, participants were given two doses of BNT162b2 or mRNA-1273 vaccine.

Trimming left V 0 bases short and J 0 bases short, with 8 bases between. The germline V gene has CDR1 ENHRY and CDR2 SYGVKD. This CDR3 contains 15 residues. Sequencing of the DNA from cultured CD4+ T cells was carried out with the Oncomine TCR Beta short-read assay. In this case, cultured CD4+ T cells provided the extracted genomic DNA. TCRdb reanalysed the PCR reads using MiXCR and keeps one entry per CDR3 protein. The table has more than 13,000 distinct CDR3 sequences, approximately 55% seen once. The treatment is: roughly ten-day PBMC culture with coronavirus spike peptide pools or control peptides (ViraFEST assay). Once peptide pools had expanded antigen-specific T cells, ViraFEST sequenced TCRs. These CD4+ T cells came from approximately 11-day cultures by negative selection. Points on this clonotype: Its antigen is unidentified.

The rearrangement uses TRBV10-3 and TRBJ1-1; TRBD1 is a possible D gene (6 bases). The TCR was taken from a human donor who had recovered from COVID-19. Sequencing input: CD4+ T cells from blood, cultured in vitro. As DNA, the CDR3 is TGTGCCATCAGTGAGTCAGGGGACATGAACACTGAAGCTTTCTTT. This gives the protein CAISESGDMNTEAFF.